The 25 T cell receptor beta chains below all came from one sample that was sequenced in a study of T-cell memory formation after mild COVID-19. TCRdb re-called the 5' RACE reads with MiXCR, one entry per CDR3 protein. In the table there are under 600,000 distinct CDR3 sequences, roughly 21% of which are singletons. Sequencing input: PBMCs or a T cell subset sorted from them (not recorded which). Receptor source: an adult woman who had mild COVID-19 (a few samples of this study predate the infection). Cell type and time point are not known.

CDR3 nucleotide sequence: TGTGCCAGCAGCAAATCCACGACATCTGGAAACACCATATATTTT. Residues: CASSKSTTSGNTIYF. The chain is built from TRBV21-1 and TRBJ1-3. TRBV21-1 is labeled a pseudogene. CDR3 length: 15 amino acids.

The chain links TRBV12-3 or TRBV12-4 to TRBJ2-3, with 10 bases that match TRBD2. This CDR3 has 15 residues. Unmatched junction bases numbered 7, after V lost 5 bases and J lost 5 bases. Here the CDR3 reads CASSLPGLAVDTQYF. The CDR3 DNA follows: TGTGCCAGCAGTCTTCCCGGACTAGCGGTAGATACGCAGTATTTT.

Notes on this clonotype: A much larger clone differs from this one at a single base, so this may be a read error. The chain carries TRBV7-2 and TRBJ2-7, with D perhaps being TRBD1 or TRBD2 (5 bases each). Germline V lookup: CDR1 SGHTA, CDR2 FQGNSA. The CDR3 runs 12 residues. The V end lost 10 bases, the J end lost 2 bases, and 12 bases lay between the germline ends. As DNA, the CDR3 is TGTGCCATTCTGTGGGGACCCTACGAGCAGTACTTC. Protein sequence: CAILWGPYEQYF.

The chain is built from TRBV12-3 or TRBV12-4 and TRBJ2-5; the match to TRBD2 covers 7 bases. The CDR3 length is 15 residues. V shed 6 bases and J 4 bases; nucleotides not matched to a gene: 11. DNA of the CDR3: TGTGCCAGCAGAAAGACGGGGGGTCATTCAGAGACCCAGTACTTC. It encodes CASRKTGGHSETQYF.

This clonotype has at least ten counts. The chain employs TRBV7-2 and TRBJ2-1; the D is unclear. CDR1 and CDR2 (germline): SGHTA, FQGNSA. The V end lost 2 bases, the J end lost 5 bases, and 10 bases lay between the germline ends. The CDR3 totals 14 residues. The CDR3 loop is CASSLLRTHNEQFF. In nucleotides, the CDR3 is TGTGCCAGCAGCTTATTGCGGACCCACAATGAGCAGTTCTTC.

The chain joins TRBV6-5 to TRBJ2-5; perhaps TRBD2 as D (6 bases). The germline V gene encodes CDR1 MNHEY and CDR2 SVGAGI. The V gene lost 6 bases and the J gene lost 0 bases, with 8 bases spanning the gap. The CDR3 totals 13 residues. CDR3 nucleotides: TGTGCCAGCAGCGGGAGATACCAAGAGACCCAGTACTTC. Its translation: CASSGRYQETQYF.

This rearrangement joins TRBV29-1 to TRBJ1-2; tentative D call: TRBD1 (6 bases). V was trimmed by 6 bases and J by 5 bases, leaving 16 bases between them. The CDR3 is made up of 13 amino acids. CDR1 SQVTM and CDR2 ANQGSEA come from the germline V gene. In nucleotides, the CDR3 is TGCAGCGTCCCAGACAGGAGTCCTTATGGCTACACCTTC. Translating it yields CSVPDRSPYGYTF.

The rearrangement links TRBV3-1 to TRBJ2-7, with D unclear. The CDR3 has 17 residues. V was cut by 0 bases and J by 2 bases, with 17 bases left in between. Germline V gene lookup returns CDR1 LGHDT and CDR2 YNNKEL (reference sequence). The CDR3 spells CASSQEITTTRPYEQYF. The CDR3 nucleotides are TGTGCCAGCAGCCAAGAGATTACCACGACACGGCCCTACGAGCAGTACTTC.

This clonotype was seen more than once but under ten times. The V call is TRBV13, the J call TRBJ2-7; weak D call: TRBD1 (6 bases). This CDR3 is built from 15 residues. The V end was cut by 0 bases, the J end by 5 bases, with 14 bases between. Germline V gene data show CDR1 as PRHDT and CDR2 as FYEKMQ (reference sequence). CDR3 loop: CASSLGAVRGDEQYF. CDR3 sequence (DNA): TGTGCCAGCAGCTTAGGGGCGGTCAGGGGAGACGAGCAGTACTTC.

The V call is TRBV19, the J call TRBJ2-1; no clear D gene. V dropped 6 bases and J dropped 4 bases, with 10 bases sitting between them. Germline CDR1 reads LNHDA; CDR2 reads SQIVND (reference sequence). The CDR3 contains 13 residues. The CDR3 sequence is CASRATVYNEQFF. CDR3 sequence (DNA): TGTGCCAGTAGGGCTACAGTGTACAATGAGCAGTTCTTC. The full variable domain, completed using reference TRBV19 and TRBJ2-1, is DGGITQSPKYLFRKEGQNVTLSCEQNLNHDAMYWYRQDPGQGLRLIYYSQIVNDFQKGDIAEGYSVSREKKESFPLTVTSAQKNPTAFYLCASRATVYNEQFFGPGTRLTVL.

The CDR3 DNA reads TGCGCCAGCAGCGGCCAGGGGTTTACTGAAGCTTTCTTT. Amino acids: CASSGQGFTEAFF. The chain couples TRBV4-1 to TRBJ1-1, with D possibly TRBD1 on 6 matching bases. With 5 bases removed from V and 5 bases from J, the gap between germline ends came to 12 bases. Germline CDR1 and CDR2: MGHRA and YSYEKL. The CDR3 totals 13 residues.

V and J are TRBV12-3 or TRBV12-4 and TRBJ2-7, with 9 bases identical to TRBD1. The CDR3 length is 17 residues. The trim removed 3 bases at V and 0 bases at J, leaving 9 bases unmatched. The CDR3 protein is CASSLYRGLDSSYEQYF. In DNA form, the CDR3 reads TGTGCCAGCAGTTTGTACAGGGGGCTCGACTCCTCCTACGAGCAGTACTTC.

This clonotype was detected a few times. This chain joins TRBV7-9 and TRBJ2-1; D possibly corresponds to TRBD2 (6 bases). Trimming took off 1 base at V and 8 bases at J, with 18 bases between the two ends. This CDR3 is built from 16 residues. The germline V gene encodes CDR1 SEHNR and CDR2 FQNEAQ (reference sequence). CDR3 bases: TGTGCCAGCAGCTTAGGTTCGGGAGAGGTAGGCGATGAGCAGTTCTTC. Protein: CASSLGSGEVGDEQFF.

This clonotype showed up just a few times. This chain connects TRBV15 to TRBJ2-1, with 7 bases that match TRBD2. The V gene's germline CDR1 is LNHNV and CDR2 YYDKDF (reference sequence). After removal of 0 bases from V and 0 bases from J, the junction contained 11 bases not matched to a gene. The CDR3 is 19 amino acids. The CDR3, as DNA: TGTGCCACCAGCAGAGATGGGGAGGAGCGGGGAAGCTCCTACAATGAGCAGTTCTTC. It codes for CATSRDGEERGSSYNEQFF. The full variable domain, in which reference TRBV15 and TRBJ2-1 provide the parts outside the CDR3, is DAMVIQNPRYQVTQFGKPVTLSCSQTLNHNVMYWYQQKSSQAPKLLFHYYDKDFNNEADTPDNFQSRRPNTSFCFLDIRSPGLGDTAMYLCATSRDGEERGSSYNEQFFGPGTRLTVL.

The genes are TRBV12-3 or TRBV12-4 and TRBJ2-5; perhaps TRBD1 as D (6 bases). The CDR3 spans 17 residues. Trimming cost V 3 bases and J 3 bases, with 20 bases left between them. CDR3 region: CASSLGPGQFTEETQYF. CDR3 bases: TGTGCCAGCAGTTTGGGCCCCGGACAGTTCACTGAAGAGACCCAGTACTTC.

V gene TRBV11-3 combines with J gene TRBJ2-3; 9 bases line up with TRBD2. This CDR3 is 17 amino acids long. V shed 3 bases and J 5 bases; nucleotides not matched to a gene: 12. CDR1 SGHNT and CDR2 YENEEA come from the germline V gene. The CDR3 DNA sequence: TGTGCCAGCAGCTTGGATAAACCGGGACTAGCAATAGATACGCAGTATTTT. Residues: CASSLDKPGLAIDTQYF.

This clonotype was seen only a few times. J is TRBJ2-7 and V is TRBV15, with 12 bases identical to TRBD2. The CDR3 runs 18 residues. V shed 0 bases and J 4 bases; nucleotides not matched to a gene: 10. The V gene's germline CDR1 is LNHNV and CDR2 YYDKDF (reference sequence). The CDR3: CATSRERTSGTGGYEQYF. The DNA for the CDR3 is TGTGCCACCAGCAGAGAGCGGACTAGCGGGACGGGTGGTTACGAGCAGTACTTC.

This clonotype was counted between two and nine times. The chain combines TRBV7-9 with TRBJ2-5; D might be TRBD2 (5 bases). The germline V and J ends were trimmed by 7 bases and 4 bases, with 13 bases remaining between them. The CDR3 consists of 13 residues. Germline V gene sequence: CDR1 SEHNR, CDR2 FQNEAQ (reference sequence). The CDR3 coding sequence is TGTGCCAGCACGCCCCTAGCTAGAGAGACCCAGTACTTC. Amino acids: CASTPLARETQYF.

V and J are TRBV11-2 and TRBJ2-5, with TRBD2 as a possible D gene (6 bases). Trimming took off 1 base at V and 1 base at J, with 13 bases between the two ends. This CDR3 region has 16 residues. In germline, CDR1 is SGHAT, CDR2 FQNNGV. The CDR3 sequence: CASSLVGRRVQETQYF. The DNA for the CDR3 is TGTGCCAGCAGCTTAGTGGGGAGGCGGGTCCAAGAGACCCAGTACTTC.

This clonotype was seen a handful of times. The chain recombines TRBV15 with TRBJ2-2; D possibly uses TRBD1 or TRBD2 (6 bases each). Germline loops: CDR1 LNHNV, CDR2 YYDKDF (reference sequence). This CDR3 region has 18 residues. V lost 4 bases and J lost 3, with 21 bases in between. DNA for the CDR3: TGTGCCACCAGCACCCAGAGGGGGAGACTAGAGGACACCGGGGAGCTGTTTTTT. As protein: CATSTQRGRLEDTGELFF.

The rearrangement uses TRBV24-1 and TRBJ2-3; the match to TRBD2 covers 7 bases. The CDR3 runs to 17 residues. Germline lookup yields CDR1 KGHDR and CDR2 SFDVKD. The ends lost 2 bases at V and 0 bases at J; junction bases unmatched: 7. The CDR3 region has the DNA TGTGCCACCAGTGATTCGGCAGAAGCGGGAAGCACAGATACGCAGTATTTT. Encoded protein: CATSDSAEAGSTDTQYF.

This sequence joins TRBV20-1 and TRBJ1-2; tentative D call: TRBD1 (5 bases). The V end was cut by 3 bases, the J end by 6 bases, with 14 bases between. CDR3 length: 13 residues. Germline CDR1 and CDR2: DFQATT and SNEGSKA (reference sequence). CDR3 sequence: CSASLRRGNGYTF. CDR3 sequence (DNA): TGCAGTGCTAGCCTAAGGAGGGGAAATGGCTACACCTTC.

The CDR3 loop reads CASSLSRVYQSPLHF. The CDR3 DNA reads TGTGCCAGCAGCTTAAGTCGGGTTTACCAATCACCCCTCCACTTT. This chain links TRBV7-2 with TRBJ1-6; D gene ambiguous. V was clipped by 2 bases and J by 10 bases, with 15 bases between them. In germline, CDR1 is SGHTA, CDR2 FQGNSA. This CDR3 has 15 residues.

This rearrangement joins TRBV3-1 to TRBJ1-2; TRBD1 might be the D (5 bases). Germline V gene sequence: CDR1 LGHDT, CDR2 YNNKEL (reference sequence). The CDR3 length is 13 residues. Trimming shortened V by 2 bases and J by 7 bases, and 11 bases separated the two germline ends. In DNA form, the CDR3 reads TGTGCCAGCAGCCAATCAATGGGACGTGGCTACACCTTC. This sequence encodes CASSQSMGRGYTF. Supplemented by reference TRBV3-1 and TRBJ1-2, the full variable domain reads DTAVSQTPKYLVTQMGNDKSIKCEQNLGHDTMYWYKQDSKKFLKIMFSYNNKELIINETVPNRFSPKSPDKAHLNLHINSLELGDSAVYFCASSQSMGRGYTFGSGTRLTVV.

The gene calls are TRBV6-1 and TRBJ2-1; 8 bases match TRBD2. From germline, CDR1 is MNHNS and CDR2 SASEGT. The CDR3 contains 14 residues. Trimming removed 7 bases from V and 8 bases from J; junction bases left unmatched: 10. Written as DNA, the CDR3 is TGTGCCAGCAAAATCACTAGCGGTATCGATGAGCAGTTCTTC. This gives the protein CASKITSGIDEQFF.